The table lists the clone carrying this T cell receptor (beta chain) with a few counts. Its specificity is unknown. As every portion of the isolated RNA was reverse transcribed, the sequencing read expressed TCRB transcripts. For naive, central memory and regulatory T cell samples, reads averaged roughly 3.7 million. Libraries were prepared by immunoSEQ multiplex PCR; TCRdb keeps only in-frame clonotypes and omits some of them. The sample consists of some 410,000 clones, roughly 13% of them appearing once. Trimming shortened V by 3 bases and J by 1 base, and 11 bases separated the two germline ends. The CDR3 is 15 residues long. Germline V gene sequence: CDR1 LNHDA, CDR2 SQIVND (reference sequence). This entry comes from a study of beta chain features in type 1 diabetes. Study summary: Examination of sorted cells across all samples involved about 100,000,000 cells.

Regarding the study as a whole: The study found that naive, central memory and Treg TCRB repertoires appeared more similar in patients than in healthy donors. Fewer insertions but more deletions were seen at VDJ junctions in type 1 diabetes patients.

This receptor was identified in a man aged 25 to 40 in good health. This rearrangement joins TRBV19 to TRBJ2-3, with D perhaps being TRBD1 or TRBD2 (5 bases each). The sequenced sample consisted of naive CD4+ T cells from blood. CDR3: CASSIGGMGTDTQYF. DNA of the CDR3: TGTGCCAGTAGTATTGGGGGAATGGGCACAGATACGCAGTATTTT.